Listed here is a single TCR beta chain. Its antigen is not known. The read terminates 3 residues ahead of where the CDR3 ends, so the germline J gene completes it. V shed 3 bases, J shed 3 bases, and the junction held 8 bases outside the gene matches. Germline loops: CDR1 DFQATT, CDR2 SNEGSKA (reference sequence). The CDR3 sequence is 18 residues long. This sample was taken from a study of T cells in women clearing cervical HPV infection. Regarding the study as a whole: TRBV6-7 relative abundance averaged approximately 0.1% in cases and 0.15% to 0.2% in controls.

Using immunoSEQ multiplex PCR, the repertoire was profiled, and TCRdb retains in-frame clones only, with some absent. The table counts about 39,000 clones; about 5% lies in the top ten. The chain recombines TRBV20-1 with TRBJ2-1; TRBD2 matches 16 bases. The TCR originated in a woman aged 18 to 75 with a cervical HPV16 infection that either progressed to CIN3+ or cleared (not recorded which). Sequences were obtained from blood buffy coat. CDR3 DNA, as far as it was read: TGCAGTGCTAGGAGACCGGGACTAGCGGGGGGGGGCTACAATGAG. Translated, it gives CSARRPGLAGGGYNE. In full, the CDR3 is CSARRPGLAGGGYNEQFF.